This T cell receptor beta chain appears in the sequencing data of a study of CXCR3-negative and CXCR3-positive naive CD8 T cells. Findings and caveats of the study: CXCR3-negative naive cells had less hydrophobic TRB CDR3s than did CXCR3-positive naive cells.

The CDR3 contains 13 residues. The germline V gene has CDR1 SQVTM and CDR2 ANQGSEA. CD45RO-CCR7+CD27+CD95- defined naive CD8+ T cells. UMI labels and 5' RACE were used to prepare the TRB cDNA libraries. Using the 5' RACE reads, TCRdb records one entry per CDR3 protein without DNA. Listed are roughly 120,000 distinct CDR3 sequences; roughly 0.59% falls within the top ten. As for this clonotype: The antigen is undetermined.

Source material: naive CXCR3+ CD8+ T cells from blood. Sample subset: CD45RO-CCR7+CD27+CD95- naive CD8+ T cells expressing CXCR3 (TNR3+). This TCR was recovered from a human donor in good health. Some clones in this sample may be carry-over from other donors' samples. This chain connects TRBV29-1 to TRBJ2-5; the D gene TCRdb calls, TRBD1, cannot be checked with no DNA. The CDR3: CSVSVLEPGTQYF.